This record looks at one T cell receptor beta chain sequence and its context. Its target is not known. TCRdb's table, derived via immunoSEQ multiplex PCR, lists solely in-frame clones and lacks some. This table holds just over 2,000,000 clones, 85% to 95% found once. These data originate in a study of shared clonotypes between healthy human individuals. Turning to the study itself: Sampling drew on donors who were two women and a few men aged 18 to 49. Whole-study results and caveats: Limitation of the genetic and exposure-history diversity represented came from the few donors.

The CDR3 is 14 residues long. CDR1 and CDR2 (germline): MDHEN, SYDVKM. Trimming pared 6 bases from V and 6 bases from J, leaving 15 bases between. The material sequenced was naive CD4+ T cells sorted from blood. Regarding subset: CD45RA+ positively selected. This clonotype was sampled from a man between 18 and 29 years old in good health. The J gene is TRBJ2-1, the V gene TRBV28; no definite D call. The CDR3 loop reads CASSPERRGNEQFF. CDR3 nucleotide sequence: TGTGCCAGCAGCCCCGAGAGGAGAGGCAATGAGCAGTTCTTC.